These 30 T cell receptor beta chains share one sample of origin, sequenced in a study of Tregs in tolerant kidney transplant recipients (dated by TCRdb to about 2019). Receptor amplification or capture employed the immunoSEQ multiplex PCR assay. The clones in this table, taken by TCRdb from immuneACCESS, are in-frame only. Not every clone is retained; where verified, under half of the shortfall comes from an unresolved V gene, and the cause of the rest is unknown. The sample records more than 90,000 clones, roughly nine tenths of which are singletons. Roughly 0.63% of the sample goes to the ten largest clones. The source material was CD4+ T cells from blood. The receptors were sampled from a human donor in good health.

Here the CDR3 reads CASRMMTGYAGANVLTF. CDR3 nucleotides: TGTGCCAGCAGGATGATGACAGGCTACGCTGGGGCCAACGTCCTGACTTTC. The chain uses TRBV2 and TRBJ2-6; D may be TRBD1 (6 bases). The CDR3 runs to 17 residues. Looked up from germline, CDR1 is SNHLY and CDR2 is FYNNEI. Trimming took off 6 bases at V and 2 bases at J, with 17 bases between the two ends.

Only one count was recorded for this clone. CDR3 residues: CASSLPGGGHNTGELFF. The CDR3 nucleotides are TGTGCCAGCAGCCTCCCGGGCGGGGGCCATAACACCGGGGAGCTGTTTTTT. J is TRBJ2-2 and V is TRBV5-6; D may be TRBD2 (7 bases). The CDR3 runs to 17 residues. The V gene lost 4 bases and the J gene lost 2 bases, with 18 bases spanning the gap. Germline CDR1 reads SGHDT; CDR2 reads YYEEEE.

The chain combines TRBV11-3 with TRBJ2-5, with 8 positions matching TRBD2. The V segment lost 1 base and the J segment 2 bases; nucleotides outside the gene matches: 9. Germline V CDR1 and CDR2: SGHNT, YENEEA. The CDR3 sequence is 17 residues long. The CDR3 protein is CASSLGGLASGQETQYF. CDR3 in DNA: TGTGCCAGCAGCTTAGGGGGACTGGCTAGCGGGCAAGAGACCCAGTACTTC.

CDR3 sequence reads: CASRQPGQLSNQPQHF. Written as DNA, the CDR3 is TGTGCCAGTAGACAACCGGGACAGCTTAGCAATCAGCCCCAGCATTTT. The chain uses TRBV19 and TRBJ1-5, with 7 bases fitting TRBD1. The V gene's germline CDR1 is LNHDA and CDR2 SQIVND (reference sequence). CDR3 size: 16 residues. The V gene end was trimmed by 6 bases and the J gene end by 0 bases; junction bases not matched to a gene: 8. Complete variable domain (other parts from reference TRBV19 and TRBJ1-5): DGGITQSPKYLFRKEGQNVTLSCEQNLNHDAMYWYRQDPGQGLRLIYYSQIVNDFQKGDIAEGYSVSREKKESFPLTVTSAQKNPTAFYLCASRQPGQLSNQPQHFGDGTRLSIL.

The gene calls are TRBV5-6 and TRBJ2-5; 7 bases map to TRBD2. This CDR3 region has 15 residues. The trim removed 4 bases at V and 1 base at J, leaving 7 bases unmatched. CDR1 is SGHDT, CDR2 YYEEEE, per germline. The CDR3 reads CASSPGTTLQETQYF. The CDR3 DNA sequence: TGTGCCAGCAGCCCCGGGACTACCCTCCAAGAGACCCAGTACTTC.

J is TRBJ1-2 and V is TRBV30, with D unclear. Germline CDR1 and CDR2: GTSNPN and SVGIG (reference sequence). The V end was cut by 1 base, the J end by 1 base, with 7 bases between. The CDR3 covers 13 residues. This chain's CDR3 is CAWSELLNYGYTF. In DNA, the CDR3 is TGTGCCTGGAGTGAACTACTTAACTATGGCTACACCTTC.

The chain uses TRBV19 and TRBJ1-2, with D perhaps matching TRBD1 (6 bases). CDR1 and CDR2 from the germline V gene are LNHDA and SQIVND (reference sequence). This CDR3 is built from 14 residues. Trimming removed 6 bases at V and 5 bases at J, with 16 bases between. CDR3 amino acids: CASRTVDSNYGYTF. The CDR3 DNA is TGTGCCAGTAGAACCGTGGACAGCAATTATGGCTACACCTTC.

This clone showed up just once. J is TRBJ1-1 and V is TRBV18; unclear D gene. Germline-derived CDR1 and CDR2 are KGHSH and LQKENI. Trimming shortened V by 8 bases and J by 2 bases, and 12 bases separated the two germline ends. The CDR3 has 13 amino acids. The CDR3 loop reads CASHHQQNTEAFF. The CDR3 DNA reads TGTGCCAGCCACCACCAGCAAAACACTGAAGCTTTCTTT.

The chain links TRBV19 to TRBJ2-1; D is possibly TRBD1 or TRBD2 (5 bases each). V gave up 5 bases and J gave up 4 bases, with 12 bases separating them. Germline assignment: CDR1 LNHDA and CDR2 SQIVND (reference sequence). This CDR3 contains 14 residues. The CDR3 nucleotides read TGTGCCAGTAGTGAACGGGGCAGATACAATGAGCAGTTCTTC. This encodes CASSERGRYNEQFF. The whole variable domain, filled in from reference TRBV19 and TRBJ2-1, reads DGGITQSPKYLFRKEGQNVTLSCEQNLNHDAMYWYRQDPGQGLRLIYYSQIVNDFQKGDIAEGYSVSREKKESFPLTVTSAQKNPTAFYLCASSERGRYNEQFFGPGTRLTVL.

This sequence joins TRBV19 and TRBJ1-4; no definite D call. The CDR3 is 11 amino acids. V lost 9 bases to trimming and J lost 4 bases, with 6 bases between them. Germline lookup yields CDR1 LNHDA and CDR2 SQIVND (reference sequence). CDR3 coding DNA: TGTGCCAGCCGGGGTAATGAAAAACTGTTTTTT. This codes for CASRGNEKLFF.

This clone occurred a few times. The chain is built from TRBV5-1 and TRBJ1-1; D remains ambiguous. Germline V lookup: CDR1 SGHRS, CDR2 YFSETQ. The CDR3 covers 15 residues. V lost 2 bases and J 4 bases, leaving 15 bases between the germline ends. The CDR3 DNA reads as TGCGCCAGCAGCTTAGACGAGGGAGCTAGCACTGAAGCTTTCTTT. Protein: CASSLDEGASTEAFF.

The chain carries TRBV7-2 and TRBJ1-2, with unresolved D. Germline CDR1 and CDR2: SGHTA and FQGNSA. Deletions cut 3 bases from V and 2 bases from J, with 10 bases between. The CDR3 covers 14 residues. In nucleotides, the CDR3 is TGTGCCAGCAGCTTCCGCCAGCTAAACTATGGCTACACCTTC. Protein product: CASSFRQLNYGYTF.

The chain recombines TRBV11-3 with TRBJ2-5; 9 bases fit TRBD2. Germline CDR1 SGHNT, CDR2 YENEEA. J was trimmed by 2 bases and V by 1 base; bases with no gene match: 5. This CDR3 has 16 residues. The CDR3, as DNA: TGTGCCAGCAGCTTAGGTCCGCGGGGGGGGCAAGAGACCCAGTACTTC. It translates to CASSLGPRGGQETQYF.

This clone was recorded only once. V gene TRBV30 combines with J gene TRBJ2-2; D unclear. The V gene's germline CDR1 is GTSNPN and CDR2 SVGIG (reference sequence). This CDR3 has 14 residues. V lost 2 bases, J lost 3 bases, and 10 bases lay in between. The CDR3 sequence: CAWSKGSDTGELFF. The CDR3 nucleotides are TGTGCCTGGAGTAAAGGGTCCGACACCGGGGAGCTGTTTTTT.

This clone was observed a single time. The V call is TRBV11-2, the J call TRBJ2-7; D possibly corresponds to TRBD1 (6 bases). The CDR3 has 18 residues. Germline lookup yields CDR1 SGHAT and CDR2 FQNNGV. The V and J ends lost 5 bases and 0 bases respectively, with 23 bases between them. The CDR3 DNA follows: TGTGCCAGCAGCCGCCTTTGGGTCGGCAGGGGAACCTCCTACGAGCAGTACTTC. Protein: CASSRLWVGRGTSYEQYF.

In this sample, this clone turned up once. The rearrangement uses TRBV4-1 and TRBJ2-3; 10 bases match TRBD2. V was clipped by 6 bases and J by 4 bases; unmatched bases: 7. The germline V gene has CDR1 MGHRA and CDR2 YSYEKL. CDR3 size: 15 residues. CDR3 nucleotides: TGCGCCAGCAGACCCATAGCGGGAGGAGCAGATACGCAGTATTTT. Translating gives CASRPIAGGADTQYF.

This CDR3 is CATSPPGQGLEQYF. The DNA for the CDR3 is TGTGCCACCTCACCCCCAGGACAGGGTCTCGAGCAGTACTTC. The gene calls are TRBV19 and TRBJ2-7; 8 bases map to TRBD1. J gave up 6 bases and V 10 bases, and 14 bases lay outside the gene matches. This CDR3 comprises 14 residues. Germline lookup yields CDR1 LNHDA and CDR2 SQIVND (reference sequence).

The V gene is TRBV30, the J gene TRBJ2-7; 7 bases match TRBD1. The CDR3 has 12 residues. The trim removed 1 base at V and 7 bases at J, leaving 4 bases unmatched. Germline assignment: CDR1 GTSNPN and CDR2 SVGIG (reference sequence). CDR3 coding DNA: TGTGCCTGGAGTGGACAGGGTGGGGAGCAGTACTTC. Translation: CAWSGQGGEQYF.

This CDR3 is CASSYSEVSQAFF. Here the CDR3 DNA reads TGTGCCAGCAGTTACTCGGAGGTCTCCCAAGCTTTCTTT. The J gene is TRBJ1-1, the V gene TRBV6-5; D gene unclear. This CDR3 is built from 13 residues. V was trimmed by 0 bases and J by 9 bases, leaving 11 bases between them. CDR1 MNHEY and CDR2 SVGAGI come from the germline V gene.

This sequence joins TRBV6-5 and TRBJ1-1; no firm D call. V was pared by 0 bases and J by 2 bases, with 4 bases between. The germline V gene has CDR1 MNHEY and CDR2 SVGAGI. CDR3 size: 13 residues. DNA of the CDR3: TGTGCCAGCAGTTACTCTCTAAACACTGAAGCTTTCTTT. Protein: CASSYSLNTEAFF.

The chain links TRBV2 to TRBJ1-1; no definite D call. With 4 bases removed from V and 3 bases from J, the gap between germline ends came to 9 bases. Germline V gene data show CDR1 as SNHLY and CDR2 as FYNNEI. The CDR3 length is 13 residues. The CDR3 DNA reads TGTGCCAGCAGTGCGGCGCGATACACTGAAGCTTTCTTT. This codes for CASSAARYTEAFF.

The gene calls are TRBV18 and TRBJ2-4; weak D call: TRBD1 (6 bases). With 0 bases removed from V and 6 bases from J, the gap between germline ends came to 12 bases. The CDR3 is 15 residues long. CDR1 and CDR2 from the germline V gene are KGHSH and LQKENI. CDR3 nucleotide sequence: TGTGCCAGCTCACCACCGGGGCAAGGGGGAAACATTCAGTACTTC. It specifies CASSPPGQGGNIQYF.

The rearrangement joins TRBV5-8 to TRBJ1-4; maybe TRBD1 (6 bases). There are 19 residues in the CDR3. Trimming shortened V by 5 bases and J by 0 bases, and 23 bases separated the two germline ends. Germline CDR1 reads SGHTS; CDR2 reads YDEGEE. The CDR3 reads CASRKTQGAGFATNEKLFF. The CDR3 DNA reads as TGTGCCAGCAGAAAAACACAGGGCGCGGGATTTGCAACTAATGAAAAACTGTTTTTT.

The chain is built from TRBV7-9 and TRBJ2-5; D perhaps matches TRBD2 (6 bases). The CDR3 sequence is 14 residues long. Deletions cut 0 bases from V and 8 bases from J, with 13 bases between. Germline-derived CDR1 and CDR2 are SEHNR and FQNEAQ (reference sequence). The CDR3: CASSLARGEGTQYF. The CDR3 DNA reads TGTGCCAGCAGCTTAGCGCGGGGTGAGGGAACCCAGTACTTC.

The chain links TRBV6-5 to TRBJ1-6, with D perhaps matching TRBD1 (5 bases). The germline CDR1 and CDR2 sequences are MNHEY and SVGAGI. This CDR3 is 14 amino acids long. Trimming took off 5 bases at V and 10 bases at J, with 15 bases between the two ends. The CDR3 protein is CASSPGPAHSPLHF. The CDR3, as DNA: TGTGCCAGCAGTCCGGGACCGGCCCACTCACCCCTCCACTTT.

CDR3 loop: CAWSVKDLGQGNLNYGYTF. The CDR3 DNA reads TGTGCCTGGAGTGTAAAGGATCTGGGGCAGGGAAATCTTAACTATGGCTACACCTTC. The V and J genes are TRBV30 and TRBJ1-2; tentatively, D is TRBD1 (5 bases). This CDR3 contains 19 residues. From germline, CDR1 is GTSNPN and CDR2 SVGIG (reference sequence). Trimming removed 0 bases from V and 1 base from J, with 24 bases in between.

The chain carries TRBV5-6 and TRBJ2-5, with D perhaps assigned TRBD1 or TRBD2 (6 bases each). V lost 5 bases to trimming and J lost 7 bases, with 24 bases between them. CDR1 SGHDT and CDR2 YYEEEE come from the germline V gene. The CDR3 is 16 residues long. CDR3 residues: CASREWYGGLRRTQYF. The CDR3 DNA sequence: TGTGCCAGCAGAGAGTGGTACGGGGGCCTTAGGCGGACCCAGTACTTC.

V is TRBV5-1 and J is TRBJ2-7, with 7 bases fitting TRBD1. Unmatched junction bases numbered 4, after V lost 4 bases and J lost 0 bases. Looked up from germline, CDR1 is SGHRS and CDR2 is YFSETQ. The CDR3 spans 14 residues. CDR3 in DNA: TGCGCCAGCAGCACGGGACAGAGCTCCTACGAGCAGTACTTC. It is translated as CASSTGQSSYEQYF.

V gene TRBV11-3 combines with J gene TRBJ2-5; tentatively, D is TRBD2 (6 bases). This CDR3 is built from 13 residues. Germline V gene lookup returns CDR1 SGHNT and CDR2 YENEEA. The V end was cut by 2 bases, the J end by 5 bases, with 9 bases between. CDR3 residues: CASSLRGTETQYF. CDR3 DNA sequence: TGTGCCAGCAGCTTACGGGGGACGGAGACCCAGTACTTC.

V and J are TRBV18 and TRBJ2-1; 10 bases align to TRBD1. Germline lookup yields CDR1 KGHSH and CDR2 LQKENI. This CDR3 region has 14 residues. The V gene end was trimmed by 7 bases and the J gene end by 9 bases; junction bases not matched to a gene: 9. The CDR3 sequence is CASLAGTGETEQFF. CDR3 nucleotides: TGTGCCAGCTTAGCCGGGACAGGGGAAACTGAGCAGTTCTTC. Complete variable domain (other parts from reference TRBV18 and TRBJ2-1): NAGVMQNPRHLVRRRGQEARLRCSPMKGHSHVYWYRQLPEEGLKFMVYLQKENIIDESGMPKERFSAEFPKEGPSILRIQQVVRGDSAAYFCASLAGTGETEQFFGPGTRLTVL.